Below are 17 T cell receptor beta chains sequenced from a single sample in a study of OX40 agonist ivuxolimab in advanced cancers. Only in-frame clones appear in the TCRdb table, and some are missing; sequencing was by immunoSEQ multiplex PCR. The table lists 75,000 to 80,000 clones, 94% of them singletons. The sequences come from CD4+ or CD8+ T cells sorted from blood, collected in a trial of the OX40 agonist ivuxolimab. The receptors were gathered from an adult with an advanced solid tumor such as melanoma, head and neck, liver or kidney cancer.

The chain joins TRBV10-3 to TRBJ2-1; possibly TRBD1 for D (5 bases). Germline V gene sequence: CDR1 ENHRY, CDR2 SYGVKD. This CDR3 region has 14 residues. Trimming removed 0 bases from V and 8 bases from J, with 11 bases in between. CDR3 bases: TGTGCCATCAGTGAGTCTGGGGCAGGCCATGAGCAGTTCTTC. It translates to CAISESGAGHEQFF.

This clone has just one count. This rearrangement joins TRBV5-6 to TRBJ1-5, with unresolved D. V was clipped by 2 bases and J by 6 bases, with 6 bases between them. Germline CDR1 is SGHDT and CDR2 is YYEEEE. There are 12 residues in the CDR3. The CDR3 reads CASSFGSQPQHF. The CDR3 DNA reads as TGTGCCAGCAGCTTCGGAAGTCAGCCCCAGCATTTT.

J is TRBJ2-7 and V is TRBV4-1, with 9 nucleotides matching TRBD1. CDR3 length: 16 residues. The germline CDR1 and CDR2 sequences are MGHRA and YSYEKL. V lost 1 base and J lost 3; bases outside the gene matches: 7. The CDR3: CASSQGGGQGGYEQYF. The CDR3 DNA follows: TGCGCCAGCAGCCAAGGGGGGGGACAGGGAGGCTACGAGCAGTACTTC.

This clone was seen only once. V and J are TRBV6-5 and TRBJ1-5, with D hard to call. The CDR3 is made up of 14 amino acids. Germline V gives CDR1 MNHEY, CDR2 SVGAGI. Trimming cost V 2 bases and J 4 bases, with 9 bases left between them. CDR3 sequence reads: CASSYRSGNQPQHF. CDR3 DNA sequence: TGTGCCAGCAGTTACCGATCGGGAAATCAGCCCCAGCATTTT.

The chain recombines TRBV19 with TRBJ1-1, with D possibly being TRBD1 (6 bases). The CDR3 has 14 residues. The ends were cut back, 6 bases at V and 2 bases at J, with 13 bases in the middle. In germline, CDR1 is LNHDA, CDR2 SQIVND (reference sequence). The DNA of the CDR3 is TGTGCCAGTAGGTACAGGGAGGGTAACACTGAAGCTTTCTTT. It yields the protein CASRYREGNTEAFF.

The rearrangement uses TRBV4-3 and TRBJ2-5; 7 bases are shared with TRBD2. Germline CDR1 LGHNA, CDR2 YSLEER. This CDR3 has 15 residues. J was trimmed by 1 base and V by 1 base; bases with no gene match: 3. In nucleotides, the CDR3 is TGCGCCAGCAGCCAAGGGGGGGGGACCCAAGAGACCCAGTACTTC. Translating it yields CASSQGGGTQETQYF.

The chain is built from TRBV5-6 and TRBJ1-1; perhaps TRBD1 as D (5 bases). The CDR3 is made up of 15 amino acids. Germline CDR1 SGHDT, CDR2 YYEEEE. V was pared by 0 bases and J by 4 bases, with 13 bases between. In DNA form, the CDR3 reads TGTGCCAGCAGCTTGGCCGGGGGAGGTAGCACTGAAGCTTTCTTT. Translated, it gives CASSLAGGGSTEAFF.

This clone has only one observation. The CDR3, as DNA: TGTGCCAGCAGCTTAGATGGAAACACCATATATTTT. It is translated as CASSLDGNTIYF. The rearrangement links TRBV7-2 to TRBJ1-3, with no clear D. The V gene's germline CDR1 is SGHTA and CDR2 FQGNSA. Trimming stripped 1 base from V and 3 bases from J, with 1 base between. The CDR3 sequence is 12 residues long.

The CDR3 loop reads CASSPMGQGNNGYTF. The CDR3 region has the DNA TGTGCCAGCAGCCCCATGGGACAGGGGAACAATGGCTACACCTTC. This chain joins TRBV11-2 and TRBJ1-2, with 10 bases fitting TRBD1. The CDR3 has 15 amino acids. Unmatched junction bases numbered 9, after V lost 5 bases and J lost 6 bases. Germline CDR1 SGHAT, CDR2 FQNNGV.

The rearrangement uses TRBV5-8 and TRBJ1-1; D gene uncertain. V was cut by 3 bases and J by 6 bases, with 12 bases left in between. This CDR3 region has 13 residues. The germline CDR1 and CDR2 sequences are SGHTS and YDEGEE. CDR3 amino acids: CASSWRSAAEAFF. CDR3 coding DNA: TGTGCCAGCAGCTGGCGATCCGCGGCTGAAGCTTTCTTT.

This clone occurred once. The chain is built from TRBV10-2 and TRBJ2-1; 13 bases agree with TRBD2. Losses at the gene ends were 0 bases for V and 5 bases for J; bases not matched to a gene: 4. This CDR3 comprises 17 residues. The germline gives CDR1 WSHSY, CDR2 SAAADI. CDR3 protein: CASSESRTSGGHNEQFF. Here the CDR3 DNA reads TGCGCCAGCAGTGAGTCTCGGACTAGCGGGGGTCACAATGAGCAGTTCTTC.

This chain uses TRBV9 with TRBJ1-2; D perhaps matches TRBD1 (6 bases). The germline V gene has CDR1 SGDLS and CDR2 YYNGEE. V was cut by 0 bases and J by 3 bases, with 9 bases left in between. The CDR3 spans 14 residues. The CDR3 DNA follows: TGTGCCAGCAGCGTAGTTTCAGGGGACTATGGCTACACCTTC. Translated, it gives CASSVVSGDYGYTF.

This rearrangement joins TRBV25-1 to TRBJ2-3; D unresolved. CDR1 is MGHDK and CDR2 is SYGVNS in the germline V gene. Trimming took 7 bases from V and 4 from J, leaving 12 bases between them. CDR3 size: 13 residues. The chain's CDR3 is CASMIAVADTQYF. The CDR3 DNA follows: TGTGCCAGCATGATCGCGGTCGCAGATACGCAGTATTTT.

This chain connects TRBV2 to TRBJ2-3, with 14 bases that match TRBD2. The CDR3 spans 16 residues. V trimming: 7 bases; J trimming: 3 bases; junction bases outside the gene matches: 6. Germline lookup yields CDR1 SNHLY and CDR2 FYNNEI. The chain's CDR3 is CASTSGLAGVTDTQYF. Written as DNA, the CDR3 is TGTGCCAGCACCTCGGGACTAGCGGGAGTTACAGATACGCAGTATTTT.

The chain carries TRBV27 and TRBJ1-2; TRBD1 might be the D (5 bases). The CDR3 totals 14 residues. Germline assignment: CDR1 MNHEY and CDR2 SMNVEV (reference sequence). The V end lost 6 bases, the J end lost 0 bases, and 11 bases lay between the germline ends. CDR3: CASSPGTSNYGYTF. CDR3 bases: TGTGCCAGCAGCCCCGGGACGTCTAACTATGGCTACACCTTC.

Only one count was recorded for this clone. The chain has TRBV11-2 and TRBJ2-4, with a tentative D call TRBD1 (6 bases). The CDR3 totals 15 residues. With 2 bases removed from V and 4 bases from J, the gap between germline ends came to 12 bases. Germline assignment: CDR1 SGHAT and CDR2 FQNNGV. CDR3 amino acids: CASSLLQGTKNIQYF. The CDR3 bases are TGTGCCAGCAGCTTACTCCAGGGGACAAAAAACATTCAGTACTTC.

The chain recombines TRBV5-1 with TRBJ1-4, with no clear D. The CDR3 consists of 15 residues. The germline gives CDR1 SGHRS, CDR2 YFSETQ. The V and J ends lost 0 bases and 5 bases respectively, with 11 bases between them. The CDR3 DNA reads TGCGCCAGCAGCTTGGGGGTTGGTCAAAATGAAAAACTGTTTTTT. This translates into CASSLGVGQNEKLFF.